This T cell receptor beta chain emerged from a study of blood T cell repertoires in COVID-19. Study overall: The United States, Italy and Spain were the sources of the acute and convalescent COVID-19 samples. PBMCs, B-cell-depleted T cells, or T cells provided the cDNA or gDNA that made up the material.

The germline gives CDR1 SEHNR, CDR2 FQNEAQ (reference sequence). Trimming took 1 base from V and 0 from J; bases not matched to a gene: 1. The CDR3 has 16 amino acids. The authors' processing: Estimated nucleated cell counts came from reference gene primer amplification. Measured with immunoSEQ multiplex PCR; TCRdb has only the in-frame clones, and not every one. V and J calls and clone size follow that table, whereas D and trimming were derived from the DNA. This sample carries 250,000 or so clones, roughly 81% of them seen once, and the ten largest clones take about 4%. This clone was seen a few times.

The sequenced sample was peripheral blood. This clonotype was obtained from a man aged 45-60 years with acute or convalescent COVID-19. The genes are TRBV7-9 and TRBJ2-3; 10 bases align to TRBD1. In nucleotides, the CDR3 is TGTGCCAGCAGCTTAGGGACAGGGGGAAGCACAGATACGCAGTATTTT. Amino acid sequence: CASSLGTGGSTDTQYF.